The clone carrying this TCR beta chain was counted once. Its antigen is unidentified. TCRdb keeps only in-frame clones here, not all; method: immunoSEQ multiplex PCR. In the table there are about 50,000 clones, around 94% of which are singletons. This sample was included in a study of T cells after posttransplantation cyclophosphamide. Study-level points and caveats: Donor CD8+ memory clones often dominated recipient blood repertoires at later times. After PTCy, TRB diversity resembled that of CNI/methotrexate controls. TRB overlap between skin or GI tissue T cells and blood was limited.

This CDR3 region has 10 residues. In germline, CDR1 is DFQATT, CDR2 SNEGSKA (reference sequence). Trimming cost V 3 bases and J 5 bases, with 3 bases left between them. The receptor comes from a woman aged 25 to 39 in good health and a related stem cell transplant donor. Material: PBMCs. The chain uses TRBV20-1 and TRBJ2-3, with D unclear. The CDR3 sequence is CSASLDTQYF. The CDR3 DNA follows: TGCAGTGCTAGTCTAGATACGCAGTATTTT.